Presented here are 11 T cell receptor beta chains from one specimen sequenced in a study of blood T cell repertoires in COVID-19. Generated by immunoSEQ multiplex PCR, the TCRdb table keeps only in-frame clones and is missing some. The sample carries around 20,000 clones, around nine tenths recorded once. Sequenced: peripheral blood. These receptors were collected from a middle-aged man with active COVID-19.

J is TRBJ2-1 and V is TRBV7-2; 8 bases align to TRBD2. This CDR3 has 18 residues. The junction had 12 bases not matched to a gene; V was cut back by 4 bases and J by 1 base. Germline assignment: CDR1 SGHTA and CDR2 FQGNSA. CDR3 DNA: TGTGCCAGCAGCTCAAATCCCGGGACTAGGGGTTCCTACAATGAGCAGTTCTTC. The encoded protein is CASSSNPGTRGSYNEQFF. The full variable domain, with the rest looked up from reference TRBV7-2 and TRBJ2-1, is GAGVSQSPSNKVTEKGKDVELRCDPISGHTALYWYRQSLGQGLEFLIYFQGNSAPDKSGLPSDRFSAERTGGSVSTLTIQRTQQEDSAVYLCASSSNPGTRGSYNEQFFGPGTRLTVL.

This rearrangement joins TRBV11-1 to TRBJ1-5; the D is unclear. The V end was cut by 3 bases, the J end by 0 bases, with 3 bases between. This CDR3 comprises 13 residues. Germline CDR1 SGHAT, CDR2 FQDESV (reference sequence). CDR3 amino acids: CASSFGSNQPQHF. The CDR3 region has the DNA TGTGCCAGCAGCTTCGGTAGCAATCAGCCCCAGCATTTT.

DNA of the CDR3: TGTGCCAGCAGTTACCGCAGGGGGCGCGGCTATGGCTACACCTTC. Encoded protein: CASSYRRGRGYGYTF. J is TRBJ1-2 and V is TRBV6-5; 8 nucleotides align to TRBD1. The V segment lost 2 bases and the J segment 4 bases; nucleotides outside the gene matches: 6. The CDR3 totals 15 residues. Looked up from germline, CDR1 is MNHEY and CDR2 is SVGAGI.

CDR3 sequence: CASSFAGNGLYEQYF. CDR3 in DNA: TGTGCCAGCAGTTTTGCAGGGAACGGGTTATACGAGCAGTACTTC. This chain joins TRBV27 and TRBJ2-7, with TRBD1 as a possible D gene (5 bases). The V and J ends lost 3 bases and 4 bases respectively, with 16 bases between them. The germline gives CDR1 MNHEY, CDR2 SMNVEV (reference sequence). The CDR3 loop spans 15 amino acids.

The chain combines TRBV27 with TRBJ2-3, with unresolved D. CDR1 and CDR2 from the germline V gene are MNHEY and SMNVEV (reference sequence). V dropped 2 bases and J dropped 2 bases, with 5 bases sitting between them. The CDR3 is 13 residues long. CDR3 residues: CASSLQSTDTQYF. CDR3 DNA: TGTGCCAGCAGTTTACAGTCCACAGATACGCAGTATTTT.

The chain is built from TRBV4-3 and TRBJ1-2; D may be TRBD1 (5 bases). The CDR3 length is 15 residues. Trimming left V 0 bases short and J 5 bases short, with 13 bases between. Germline CDR1 LGHNA, CDR2 YSLEER. This CDR3 is CASSQDAQGRYGYTF. Written as DNA, the CDR3 is TGCGCCAGCAGCCAAGATGCCCAGGGAAGATATGGCTACACCTTC.

This sequence joins TRBV7-6 and TRBJ2-1; D call uncertain. Germline V gene sequence: CDR1 SGHVS, CDR2 FNYEAQ. This CDR3 has 15 residues. Trimming pared 5 bases from V and 7 bases from J, leaving 18 bases between. The DNA for the CDR3 is TGTGCCAGCAGCCATCGACTCTTTAATCAGAATGAGCAGTTCTTC. It translates to CASSHRLFNQNEQFF.

V and J are TRBV30 and TRBJ2-1; 13 bases agree with TRBD2. This CDR3 region has 15 residues. The ends lost 2 bases at V and 8 bases at J; junction bases unmatched: 6. CDR1 and CDR2 (germline): GTSNPN, SVGIG (reference sequence). The CDR3, as DNA: TGTGCCTGGAGTCTCTGGACTAGCGGGAGTTATGAGCAGTTCTTC. Translating gives CAWSLWTSGSYEQFF.

In regard to this clone: The same CDR3 can be traced to other DNA sequences in this sample. This sequence joins TRBV18 and TRBJ2-7; 9 nucleotides line up with TRBD1. The CDR3 is made up of 14 amino acids. V lost 3 bases and J lost 3; bases outside the gene matches: 3. Germline V gene data show CDR1 as KGHSH and CDR2 as LQKENI. Written as DNA, the CDR3 is TGTGCCAGCTCACCCGGACAGGGGAGCTACGAGCAGTACTTC. This gives the protein CASSPGQGSYEQYF.

This rearrangement joins TRBV4-1 to TRBJ1-4; a weak D match, TRBD1 (6 bases). V gave up 7 bases and J gave up 8 bases, with 17 bases separating them. The CDR3 has 14 residues. Germline lookup yields CDR1 MGHRA and CDR2 YSYEKL. CDR3 protein: CASNASPDREKLFF. As DNA, the CDR3 is TGCGCCAGCAACGCAAGCCCAGACAGGGAAAAACTGTTTTTT.

The chain links TRBV4-2 to TRBJ2-6; D possibly corresponds to TRBD1 (5 bases). This CDR3 has 15 amino acids. V gave up 4 bases and J gave up 0 bases, with 7 bases separating them. Germline-derived CDR1 and CDR2 are LGHNA and YNFKEQ. The CDR3 region has the DNA TGTGCCAGCAGCCTGACAGACTCTGGGGCCAACGTCCTGACTTTC. It specifies CASSLTDSGANVLTF.